This T cell receptor (beta chain) stems from a study of T cells after yellow fever vaccination (dated by TCRdb to the late 2010s). Background for the entire study: Libraries from fractions with low cell numbers were prepared with the SMART-Seq v4 Ultra Low Input RNA kit. To follow T-cell clones before and after primary and booster YFV17D yellow fever vaccination, bulk TCR alpha and beta repertoires were sequenced over time. The cohort comprised two healthy male donors, one aged 18 to 30 and one aged 30 to 40 years. Blood samples were taken at several timepoints before and after primary and secondary immunization, and bulk PBMC replicates and cell subsets were isolated. Overall study outcomes, separate from this receptor: Most clones expanded after primary vaccination (roughly 96% of CD4 and 80% to 90% of CD8) were re-detected after the booster, suggesting that broad memory maintenance occurred. Computational filtering was required because FACS-sorted repertoires could contain abundant contaminating clonotypes from the bulk population. Only a couple of donors were included in the study, so the extent to which the findings can be generalized is limited. Compared with the primary T-cell response, the secondary T-cell response was weaker but faster, peaking on day 5 rather than day 15. A small fraction of clonotypes appeared in both the CD4 and CD8 compartments, likely as a result of convergent recombination.

Per the germline V gene (reference sequence), SEHNR is the CDR1 and FQNEAQ is the CDR2. V is cut by 4 bases and J by 4 bases, and the space between the germline ends is 16 bases. The CDR3 sequence holds 15 residues, the cysteine and phenylalanine included. Here the CDR3 DNA is all that survives: 45 bases in frame from base 1. The sample's treatment or condition label is to be understood as: live attenuated yellow fever vaccine strain. Two biological replicates of bulk PBMCs were collected at each blood-draw timepoint. A standard Ficoll-Paque protocol was used to isolate PBMCs from peripheral blood. RNA was extracted with TriZol from bulk PBMCs, CD4 and CD8 fractions, and dextramer-positive and dextramer-negative fractions. This clonotype came up a few times. Which antigen it targets is not known. Base qualities are missing; no much larger clone stands one base away. Sequencing instrument: Illumina NovaSeq 6000. TCR cDNA was synthesized by 5'RACE template switching, which introduced a universal primer site and unique molecular identifiers. Priming of cDNA synthesis was performed from both the TCR alpha and TCR beta constant segments. Two PCR steps were used to amplify libraries, with sample barcodes and sequencing adapters being added in the second step. Sequencing of libraries was performed on Illumina HiSeq 2500 (2x100 bp) or NovaSeq (2x150 bp). For the original study's pipeline: Reads were demultiplexed and collapsed into UMI consensus sequences with MIGEC, and V(D)J alignment was performed with MiXCR. Using edgeR on replicate PBMC samples, clonotypes were called vaccine-responding if FDR was below 0.01 and the log2 fold change was above 5 up to day 15. Bulk clonotypes were assigned CD4 or CD8 identity according to which sequenced CD4 or CD8 repertoire held them at higher abundance. The raw public data were reprocessed by TCRdb itself: fastp quality trimming at Q25, MiXCR clonotype calling, in-frame beta chains only. Rows merge per CDR3 protein into single entries with the most common DNA and genes. TCRdb's processing, not the study's, gives the V and J calls here. The sample includes some 420,000 distinct CDR3 sequences, with 18% observed a single time. Roughly a sixth of the sample belongs to the ten largest clones.

This receptor was obtained from a man in his late teens or twenties who received the YFV17D yellow fever vaccine. The chain couples TRBV7-9 to TRBJ2-5, with the D call tentatively TRBD1 or TRBD2, each fitting 5 bases. Specimen: PBMCs, collected before the yellow fever booster vaccination. The sequenced DNA: TGTGCCAGCAGCTCCGCTCGGGGCCGGGGAGAGACCCAGTACTTC. Translated, it reads CASSSARGRGETQYF.